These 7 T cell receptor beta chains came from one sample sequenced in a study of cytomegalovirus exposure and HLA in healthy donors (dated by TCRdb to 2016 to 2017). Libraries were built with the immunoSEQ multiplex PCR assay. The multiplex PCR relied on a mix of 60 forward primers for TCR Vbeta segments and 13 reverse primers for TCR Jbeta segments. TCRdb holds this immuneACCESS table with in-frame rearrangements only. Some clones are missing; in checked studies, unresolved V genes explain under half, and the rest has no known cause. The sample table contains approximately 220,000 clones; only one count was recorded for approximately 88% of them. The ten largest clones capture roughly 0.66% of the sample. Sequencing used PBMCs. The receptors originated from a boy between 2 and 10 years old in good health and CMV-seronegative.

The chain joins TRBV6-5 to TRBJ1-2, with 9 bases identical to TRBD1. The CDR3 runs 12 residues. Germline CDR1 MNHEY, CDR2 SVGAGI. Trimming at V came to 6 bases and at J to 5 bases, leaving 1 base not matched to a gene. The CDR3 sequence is CASRDRGYGYTF. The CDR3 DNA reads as TGTGCCAGCAGGGACAGGGGTTATGGCTACACCTTC.

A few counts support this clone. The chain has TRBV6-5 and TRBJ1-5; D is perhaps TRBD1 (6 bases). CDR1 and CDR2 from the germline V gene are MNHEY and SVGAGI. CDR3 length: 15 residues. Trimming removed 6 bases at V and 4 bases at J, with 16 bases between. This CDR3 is CASSDRDTRNQPQHF. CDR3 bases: TGTGCCAGCAGCGACCGGGACACCCGTAATCAGCCCCAGCATTTT.

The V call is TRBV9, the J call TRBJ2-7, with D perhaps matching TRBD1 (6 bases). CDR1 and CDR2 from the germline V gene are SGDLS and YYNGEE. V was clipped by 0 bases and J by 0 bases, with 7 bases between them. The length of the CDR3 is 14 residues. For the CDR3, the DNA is TGTGCCAGCAGCGTAGAAGGGGGCTCCTACGAGCAGTACTTC. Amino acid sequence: CASSVEGGSYEQYF.

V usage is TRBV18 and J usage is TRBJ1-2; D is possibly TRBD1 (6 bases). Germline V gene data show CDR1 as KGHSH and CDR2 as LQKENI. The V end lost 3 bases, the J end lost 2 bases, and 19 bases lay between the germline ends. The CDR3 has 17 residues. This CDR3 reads CASSPTYREGLNYGYTF. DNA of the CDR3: TGTGCCAGCTCACCGACGTACAGGGAGGGCCTAAACTATGGCTACACCTTC.

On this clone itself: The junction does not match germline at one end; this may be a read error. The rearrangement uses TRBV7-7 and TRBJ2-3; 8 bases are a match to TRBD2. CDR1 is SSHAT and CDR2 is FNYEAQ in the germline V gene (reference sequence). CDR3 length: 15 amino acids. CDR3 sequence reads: CASSLAAGGVNTQYF. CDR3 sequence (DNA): TGTGCTAGCAGCTTAGCGGCGGGAGGTGTAAATACGCAGTATTTT.

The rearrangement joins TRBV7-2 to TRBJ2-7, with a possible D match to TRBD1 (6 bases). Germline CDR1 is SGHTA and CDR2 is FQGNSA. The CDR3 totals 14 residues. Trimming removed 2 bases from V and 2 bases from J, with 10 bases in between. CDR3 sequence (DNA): TGTGCCAGCAGCTTAAGTGGGGGCCCCTACGAGCAGTACTTC. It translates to CASSLSGGPYEQYF.

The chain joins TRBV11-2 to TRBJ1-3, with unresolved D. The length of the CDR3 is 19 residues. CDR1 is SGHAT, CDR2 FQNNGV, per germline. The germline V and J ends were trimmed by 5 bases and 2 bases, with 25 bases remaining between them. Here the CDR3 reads CASSLTTSPPTTPGNTIYF. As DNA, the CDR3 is TGTGCCAGCAGCCTAACTACAAGTCCACCTACAACTCCTGGAAACACCATATATTTT.